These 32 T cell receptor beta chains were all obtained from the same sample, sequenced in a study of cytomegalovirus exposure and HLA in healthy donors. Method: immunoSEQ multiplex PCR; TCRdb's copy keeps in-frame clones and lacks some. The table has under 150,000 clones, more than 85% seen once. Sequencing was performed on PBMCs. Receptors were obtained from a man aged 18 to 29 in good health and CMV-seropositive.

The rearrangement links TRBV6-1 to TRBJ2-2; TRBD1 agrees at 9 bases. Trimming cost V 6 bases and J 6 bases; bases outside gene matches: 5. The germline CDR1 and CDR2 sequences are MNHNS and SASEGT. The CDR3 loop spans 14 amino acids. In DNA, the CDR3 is TGTGCCAGCAGAAGGGACAGGGATTCCGGGGAGCTGTTTTTT. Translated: CASRRDRDSGELFF.

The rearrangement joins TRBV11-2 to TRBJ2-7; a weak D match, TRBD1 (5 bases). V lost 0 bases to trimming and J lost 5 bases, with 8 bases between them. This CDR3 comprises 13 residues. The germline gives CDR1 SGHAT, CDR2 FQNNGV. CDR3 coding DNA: TGTGCCAGCAGCTTAGACAGGGTGGACGAGCAGTACTTC. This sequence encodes CASSLDRVDEQYF.

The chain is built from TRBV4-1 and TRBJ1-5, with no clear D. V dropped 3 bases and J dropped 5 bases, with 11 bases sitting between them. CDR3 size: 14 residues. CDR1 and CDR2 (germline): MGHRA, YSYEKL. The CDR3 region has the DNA TGCGCCAGCAGCCAGGAAGGAGTATATCAGCCCCAGCATTTT. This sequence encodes CASSQEGVYQPQHF.

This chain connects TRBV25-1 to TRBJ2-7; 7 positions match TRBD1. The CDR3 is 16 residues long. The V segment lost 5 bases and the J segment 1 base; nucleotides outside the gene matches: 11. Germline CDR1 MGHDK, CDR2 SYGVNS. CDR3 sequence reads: CASSSGTARRSYEQYF. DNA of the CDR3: TGTGCCAGCAGTTCCGGGACAGCAAGGAGGTCCTACGAGCAGTACTTC.

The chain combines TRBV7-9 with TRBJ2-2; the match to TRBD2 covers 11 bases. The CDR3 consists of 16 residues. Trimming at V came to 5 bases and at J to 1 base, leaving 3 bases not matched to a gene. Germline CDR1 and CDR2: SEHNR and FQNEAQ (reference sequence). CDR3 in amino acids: CASSRGTSGNTGELFF. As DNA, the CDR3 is TGTGCCAGCAGCCGAGGGACTAGCGGGAACACCGGGGAGCTGTTTTTT.

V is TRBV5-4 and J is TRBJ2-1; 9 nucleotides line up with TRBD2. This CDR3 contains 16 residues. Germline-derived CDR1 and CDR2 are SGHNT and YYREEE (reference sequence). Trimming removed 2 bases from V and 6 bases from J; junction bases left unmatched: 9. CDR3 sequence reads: CASSFPGTSPFNEQFF. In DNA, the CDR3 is TGTGCCAGCAGCTTTCCCGGGACTAGCCCCTTCAATGAGCAGTTCTTC.

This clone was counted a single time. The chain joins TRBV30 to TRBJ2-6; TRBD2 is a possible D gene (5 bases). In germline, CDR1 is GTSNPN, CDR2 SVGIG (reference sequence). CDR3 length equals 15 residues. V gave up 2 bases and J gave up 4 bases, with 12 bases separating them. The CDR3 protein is CAWSHEGTGANVLTF. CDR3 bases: TGTGCCTGGAGTCACGAGGGTACCGGGGCCAACGTCCTGACTTTC.

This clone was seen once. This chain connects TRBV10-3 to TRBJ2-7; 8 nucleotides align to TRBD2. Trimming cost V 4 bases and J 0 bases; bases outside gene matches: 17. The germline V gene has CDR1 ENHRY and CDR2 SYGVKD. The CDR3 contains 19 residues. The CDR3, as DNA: TGTGCCATCAGTGGCCCCACTAGCGGAGGGCCCCGAAGCTCCTACGAGCAGTACTTC. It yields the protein CAISGPTSGGPRSSYEQYF.

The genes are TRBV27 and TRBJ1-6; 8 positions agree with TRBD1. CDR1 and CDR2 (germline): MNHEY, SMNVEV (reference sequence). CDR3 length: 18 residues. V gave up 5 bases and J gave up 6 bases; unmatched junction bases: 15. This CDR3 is CASSATHRGTAVNSPLHF. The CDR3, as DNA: TGTGCCAGCAGTGCCACCCACAGGGGGACCGCGGTTAATTCACCCCTCCACTTT.

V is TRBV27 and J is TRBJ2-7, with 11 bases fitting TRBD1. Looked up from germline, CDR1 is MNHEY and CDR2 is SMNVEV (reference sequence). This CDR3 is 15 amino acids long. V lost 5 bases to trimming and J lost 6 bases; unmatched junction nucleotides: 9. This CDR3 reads CASSPAGTGGIEQYF. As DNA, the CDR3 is TGTGCCAGCAGTCCCGCCGGGACAGGGGGTATCGAGCAGTACTTC.

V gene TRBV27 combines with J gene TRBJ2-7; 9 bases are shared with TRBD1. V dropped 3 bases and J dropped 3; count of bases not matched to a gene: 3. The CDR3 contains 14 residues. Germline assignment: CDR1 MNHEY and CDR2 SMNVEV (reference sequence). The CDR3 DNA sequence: TGTGCCAGCAGTTTCGGGACAGGGATCTACGAGCAGTACTTC. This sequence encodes CASSFGTGIYEQYF.

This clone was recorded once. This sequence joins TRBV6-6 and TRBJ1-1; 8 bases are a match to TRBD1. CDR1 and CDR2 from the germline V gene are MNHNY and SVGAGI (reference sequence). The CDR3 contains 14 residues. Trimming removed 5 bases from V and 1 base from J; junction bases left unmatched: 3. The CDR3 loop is CASSDRGSNTEAFF. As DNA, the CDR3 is TGTGCCAGCAGTGACAGGGGTTCGAACACTGAAGCTTTCTTT.

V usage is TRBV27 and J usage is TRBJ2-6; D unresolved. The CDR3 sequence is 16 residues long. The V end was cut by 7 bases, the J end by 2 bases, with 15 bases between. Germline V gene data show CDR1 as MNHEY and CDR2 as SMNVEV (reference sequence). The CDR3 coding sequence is TGTGCCAGCACCTCGACAATTCCTCCTGGGGCCAACGTCCTGACTTTC. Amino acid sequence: CASTSTIPPGANVLTF.

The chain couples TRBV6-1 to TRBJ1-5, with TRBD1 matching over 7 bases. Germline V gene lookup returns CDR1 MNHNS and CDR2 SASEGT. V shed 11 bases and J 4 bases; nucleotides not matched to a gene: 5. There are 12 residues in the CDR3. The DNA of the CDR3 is TGTGCCGAAGGGACAGCTAATCAGCCCCAGCATTTT. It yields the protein CAEGTANQPQHF.

DNA for the CDR3: TGTGCCAGCAGTCTCCTCCCCCACGAGCAGTACTTC. Its translation is CASSLLPHEQYF. This sequence joins TRBV28 and TRBJ2-7; D remains unclear. This CDR3 is built from 12 residues. V was clipped by 5 bases and J by 5 bases, with 10 bases between them. Germline V CDR1 and CDR2: MDHEN, SYDVKM.

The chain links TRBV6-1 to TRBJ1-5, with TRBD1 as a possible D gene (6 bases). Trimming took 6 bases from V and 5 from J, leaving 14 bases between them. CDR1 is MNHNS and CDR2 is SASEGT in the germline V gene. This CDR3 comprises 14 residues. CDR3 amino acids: CASSLGGHDQPQHF. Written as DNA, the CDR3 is TGTGCCAGCAGCTTAGGGGGTCACGATCAGCCCCAGCATTTT.

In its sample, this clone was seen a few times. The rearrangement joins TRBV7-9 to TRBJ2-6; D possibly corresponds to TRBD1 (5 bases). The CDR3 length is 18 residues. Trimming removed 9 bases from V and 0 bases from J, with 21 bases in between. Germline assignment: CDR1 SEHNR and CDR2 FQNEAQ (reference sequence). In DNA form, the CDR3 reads TGTGCCAGAAATAAAGAGACAGTGCTTAGCTCTGGGGCCAACGTCCTGACTTTC. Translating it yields CARNKETVLSSGANVLTF.

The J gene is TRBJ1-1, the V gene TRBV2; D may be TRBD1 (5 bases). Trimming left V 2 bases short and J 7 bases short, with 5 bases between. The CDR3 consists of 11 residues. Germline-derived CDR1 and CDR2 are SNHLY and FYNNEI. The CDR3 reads CASSEQGEAFF. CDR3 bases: TGTGCCAGCAGTGAACAGGGTGAAGCTTTCTTT.

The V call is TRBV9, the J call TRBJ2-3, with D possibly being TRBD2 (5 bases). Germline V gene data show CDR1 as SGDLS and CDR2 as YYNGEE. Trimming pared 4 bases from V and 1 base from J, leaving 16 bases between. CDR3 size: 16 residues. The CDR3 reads CASSPRTQFGTDTQYF. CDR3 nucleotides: TGTGCCAGCAGCCCCCGGACTCAGTTCGGCACAGATACGCAGTATTTT.

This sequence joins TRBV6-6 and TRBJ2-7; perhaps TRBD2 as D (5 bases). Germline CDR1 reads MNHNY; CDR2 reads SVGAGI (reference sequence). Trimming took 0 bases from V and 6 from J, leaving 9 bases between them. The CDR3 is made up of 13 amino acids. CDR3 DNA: TGTGCCAGCAGTTACTCGAGGGAGTTCGAGCAGTACTTC. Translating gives CASSYSREFEQYF.

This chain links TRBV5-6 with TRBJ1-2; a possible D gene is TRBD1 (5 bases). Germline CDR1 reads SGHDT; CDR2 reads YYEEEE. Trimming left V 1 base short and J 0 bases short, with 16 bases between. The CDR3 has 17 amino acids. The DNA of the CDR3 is TGTGCCAGCAGCTTGATGGCAGGGCTTAGGACTAACTATGGCTACACCTTC. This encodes CASSLMAGLRTNYGYTF.

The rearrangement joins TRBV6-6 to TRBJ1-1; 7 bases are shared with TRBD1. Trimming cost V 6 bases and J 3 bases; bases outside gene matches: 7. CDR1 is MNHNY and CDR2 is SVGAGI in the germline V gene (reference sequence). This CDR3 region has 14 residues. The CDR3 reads CASSHSGQHTEAFF. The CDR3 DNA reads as TGTGCCAGCAGCCATTCGGGACAGCACACTGAAGCTTTCTTT.

For the CDR3, the DNA is TGTGCCAGCACCAGGGCGTGGAGCAATCAGCCCCAGCATTTT. Translation gives CASTRAWSNQPQHF. The chain is built from TRBV6-1 and TRBJ1-5; perhaps TRBD1 as D (5 bases). The CDR3 length is 14 residues. Germline V gene data show CDR1 as MNHNS and CDR2 as SASEGT. Trimming left V 7 bases short and J 1 base short, with 11 bases between.

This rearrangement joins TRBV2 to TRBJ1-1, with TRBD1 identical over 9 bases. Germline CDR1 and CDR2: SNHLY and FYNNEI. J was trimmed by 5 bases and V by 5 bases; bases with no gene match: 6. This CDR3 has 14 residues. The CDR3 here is CASSTGQGRTEAFF. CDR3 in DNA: TGTGCCAGCAGTACCGGACAGGGGAGGACTGAAGCTTTCTTT.

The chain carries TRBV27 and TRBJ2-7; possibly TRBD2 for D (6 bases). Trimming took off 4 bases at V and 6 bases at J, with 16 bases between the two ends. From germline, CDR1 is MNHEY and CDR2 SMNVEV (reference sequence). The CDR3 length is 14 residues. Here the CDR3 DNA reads TGTGCCAGCAGTTCCTCGATGGGGGGAAGCGAGCAGTACTTC. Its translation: CASSSSMGGSEQYF.

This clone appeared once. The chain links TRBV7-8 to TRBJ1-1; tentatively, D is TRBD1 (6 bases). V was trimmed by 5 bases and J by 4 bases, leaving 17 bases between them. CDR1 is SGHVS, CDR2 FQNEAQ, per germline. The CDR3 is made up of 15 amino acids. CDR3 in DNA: TGTGCCAGCAGCCAACGTGGGATAGGGGGCACTGAAGCTTTCTTT. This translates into CASSQRGIGGTEAFF.

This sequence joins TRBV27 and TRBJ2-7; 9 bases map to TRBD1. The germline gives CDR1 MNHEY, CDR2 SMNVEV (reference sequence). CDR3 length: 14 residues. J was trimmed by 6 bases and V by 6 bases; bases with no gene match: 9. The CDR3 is CASRTGTGIGEQYF. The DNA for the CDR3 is TGTGCCAGCAGAACCGGGACAGGGATCGGCGAGCAGTACTTC.

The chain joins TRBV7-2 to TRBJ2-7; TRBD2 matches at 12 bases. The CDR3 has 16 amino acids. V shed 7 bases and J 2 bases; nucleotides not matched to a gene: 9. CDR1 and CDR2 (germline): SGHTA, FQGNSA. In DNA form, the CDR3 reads TGTGCCAGCATCGGGGGGACTAGCGGGTCCCCCTACGAGCAGTACTTC. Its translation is CASIGGTSGSPYEQYF.

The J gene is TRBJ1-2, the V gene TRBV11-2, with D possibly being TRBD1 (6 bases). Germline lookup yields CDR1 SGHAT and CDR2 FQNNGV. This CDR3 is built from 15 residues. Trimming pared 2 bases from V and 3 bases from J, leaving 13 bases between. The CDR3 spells CASSLTPGGDYGYTF. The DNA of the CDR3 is TGTGCCAGCAGCTTAACTCCGGGGGGCGACTATGGCTACACCTTC.

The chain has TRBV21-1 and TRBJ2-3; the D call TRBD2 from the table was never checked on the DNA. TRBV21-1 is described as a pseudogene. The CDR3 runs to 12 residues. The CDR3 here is CASSKKGIAGYF. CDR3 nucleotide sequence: TGTGCCAGCAGCAAAAAAGGCATAGCGGGGTATTTT.

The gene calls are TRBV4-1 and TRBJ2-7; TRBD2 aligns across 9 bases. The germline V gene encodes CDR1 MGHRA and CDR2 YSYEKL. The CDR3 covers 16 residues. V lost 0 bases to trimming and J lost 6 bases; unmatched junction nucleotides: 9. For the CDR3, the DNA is TGCGCCAGCAGCCAAGATCGGGGAGGCGGGAGGGCCGAGCAGTACTTC. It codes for CASSQDRGGGRAEQYF.

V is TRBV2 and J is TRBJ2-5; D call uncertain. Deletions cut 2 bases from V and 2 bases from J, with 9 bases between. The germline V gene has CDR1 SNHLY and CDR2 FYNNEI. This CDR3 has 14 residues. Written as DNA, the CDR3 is TGTGCCAGCAGTGAACTAGTCGGACAAGAGACCCAGTACTTC. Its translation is CASSELVGQETQYF.